This T cell receptor (beta chain) was sequenced during a study of chemoradiotherapy in HPV16-positive cancers. Broader study findings: Non-HPV-specific T cells did not expand in tumors during treatment, whereas candidate HPV-specific clones and E7-related motifs did. Functional assays defining HPV-specific T cells used only a couple of HPV16-positive patients.

The CDR3 sequence is 13 residues long. Germline lookup yields CDR1 GTSNPN and CDR2 SVGIG (reference sequence). Trimming cost V 0 bases and J 7 bases, with 7 bases left between them. Assay: immunoSEQ multiplex PCR; the TCRdb copy retains only in-frame clones and omits some. The sample includes under 3,500 clones, 90% of them seen just once. As concerns this clone: As yet, its antigen is unknown.

The sample was tumor tissue, taken from a patient who underwent chemoradiotherapy. The TCR sequence derives from a human donor with HPV-associated anogenital cancer. The chain uses TRBV30 and TRBJ1-6; D gene uncertain. The CDR3 DNA follows: TGTGCCTGGAGTGTAAGGGAAAATTCACCCCTCCACTTT. Its protein is CAWSVRENSPLHF.